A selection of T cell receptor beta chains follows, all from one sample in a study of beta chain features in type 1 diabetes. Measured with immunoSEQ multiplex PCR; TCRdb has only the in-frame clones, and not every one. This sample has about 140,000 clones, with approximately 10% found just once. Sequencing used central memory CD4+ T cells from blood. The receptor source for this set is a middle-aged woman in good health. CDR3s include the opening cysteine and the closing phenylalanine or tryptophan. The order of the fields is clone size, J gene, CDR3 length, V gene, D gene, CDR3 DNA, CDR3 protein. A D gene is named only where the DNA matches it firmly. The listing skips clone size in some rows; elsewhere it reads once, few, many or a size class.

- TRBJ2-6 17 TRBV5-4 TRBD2 TGTGCCAGCAGCTTGGGGTCGGGGGGCTCTGGGGCCAACGTCCTGACTTTC CASSLGSGGSGANVLTF
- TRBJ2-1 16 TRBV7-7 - TGTGCCAGCAGCCCTGCAGGGGGCGGGGGCTACAATGAGCAGTTCTTC CASSPAGGGGYNEQFF
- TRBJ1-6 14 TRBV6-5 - TGTGCCAGCAGTTACGACAGCCTGAATTCACCCCTCCACTTT CASSYDSLNSPLHF
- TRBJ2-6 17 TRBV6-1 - TGTGCCAGCAGTGCCGGGACATCCCGTTCCGGGGCCAACGTCCTGACTTTC CASSAGTSRSGANVLTF
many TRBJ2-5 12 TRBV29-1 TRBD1 TGCAGCGTTGCGAGGGGGCCGGAGACCCAGTACTTC CSVARGPETQYF
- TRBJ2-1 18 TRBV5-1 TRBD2 TGCGCCAGCAGCCTAACGACTAGCGCCCCTAGCTCCTACAATGAGCAGTTCTTC CASSLTTSAPSSYNEQFF
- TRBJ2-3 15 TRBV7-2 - TGTGCCAGCAGCTTAGGGCTATCGGAGGGAGATACGCAGTATTTT CASSLGLSEGDTQYF
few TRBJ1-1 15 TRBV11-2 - TGTGCCAGCAGCTTAATGGCGCAAGGGAGCACTGAAGCTTTCTTT CASSLMAQGSTEAFF
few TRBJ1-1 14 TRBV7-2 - TGTGCCAGCAGCTTAAGCCAGGGATTAACTGAAGCTTTCTTT CASSLSQGLTEAFF
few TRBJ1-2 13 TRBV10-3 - TGTGCCATCAGTGAGTTCCAACTAGGGGGCTACACCTTC CAISEFQLGGYTF
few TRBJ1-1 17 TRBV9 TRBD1 TGTGCCAGCAGCGTAACCGGACAGGGGGCCATGAACACTGAAGCTTTCTTT CASSVTGQGAMNTEAFF
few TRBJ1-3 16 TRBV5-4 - TGTGCCAGCAGCTTGGGAGGCGGGGGGCGGACGGACACCATATATTTT CASSLGGGGRTDTIYF
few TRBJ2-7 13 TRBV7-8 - TGTGCCAGCAGCTCCCCCCCCATTGTGGAGCAGTACTTC CASSSPPIVEQYF
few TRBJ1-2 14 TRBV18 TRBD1 TGTGCCAGCTCACAGGGACAGGGGAACTATGGCTACACCTTC CASSQGQGNYGYTF
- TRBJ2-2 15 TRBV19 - TGTGCCAGTCGCGAAAGCGGGCCGAGGACCGGGGAGCTGTTTTTT CASRESGPRTGELFF
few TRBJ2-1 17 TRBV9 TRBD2 TGTGCCAGCAGCGTAGGTACTAGCGGGGGGCTATTCAATGAGCAGTTCTTC CASSVGTSGGLFNEQFF
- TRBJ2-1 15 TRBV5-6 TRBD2 TGTGCCAGCAGCAGCCTAGCGGGGACTCCTTCGGGGCAGTTCTTC CASSSLAGTPSGQFF
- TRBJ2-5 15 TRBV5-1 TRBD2 TGCGCTTCCGGGCTAGCGGGGGGCCCCGGCAAGGACCAGTACTTC CASGLAGGPGKDQYF
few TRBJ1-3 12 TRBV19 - TGTGCCTCCCGGCCGGGGGGAAACACCATATATTTT CASRPGGNTIYF
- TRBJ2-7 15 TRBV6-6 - TGTGCCAGCAAAGTGACCGGGACACGCACCTACGAGCAGTACTTC CASKVTGTRTYEQYF
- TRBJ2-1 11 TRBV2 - TGTGCCAGCAGTGCAATAGAGGTCCCGTTCTTC CASSAIEVPFF
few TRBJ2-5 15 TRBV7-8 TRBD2 TGTGCCAGCAGCTTAGATAGCGGGGGCGGGGAGACCCAGTACTTC CASSLDSGGGETQYF
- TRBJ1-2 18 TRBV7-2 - TGTGCCAGCAGCCCCCCCTACAGGTTCGAATTAGCTAACTATGGCTACACCTTC CASSPPYRFELANYGYTF
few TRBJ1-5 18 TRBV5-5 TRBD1 TGTGCCAGCAGTCCCCTTTTCCGGGACAGGGTTGTCAATCAGCCCCAGCATTTT CASSPLFRDRVVNQPQHF
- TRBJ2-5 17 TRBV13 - TGTGCCAGCAGCTTAGGAGGGGGAACACGAAGAGAAGAGACCCAGTACTTC CASSLGGGTRREETQYF
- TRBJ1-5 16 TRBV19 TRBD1 TGTGCCAGTAGTATGAGCGGCAGGGGGGTTGGTCAGCCCCAGCATTTT CASSMSGRGVGQPQHF
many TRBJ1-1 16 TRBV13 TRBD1 TGTGCCAGCAGCCCGGTACAGGGGTTTTCAAACACTGAAGCTTTCTTT CASSPVQGFSNTEAFF
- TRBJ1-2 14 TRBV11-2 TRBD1 TGTGCCAGCAGCTCTTTGGACAGGGCCTATGGCTACACCTTC CASSSLDRAYGYTF
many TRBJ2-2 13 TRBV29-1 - TGCAGCGCTTCCCCCCGGGACAACGGGGAGCTGTTTTTT CSASPRDNGELFF
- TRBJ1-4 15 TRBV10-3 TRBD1 TGTGCCATCAGCGACAGGGGTGCAACTAATGAAAAACTGTTTTTT CAISDRGATNEKLFF
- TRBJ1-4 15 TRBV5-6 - TGTGCCAGCAGCTTGGGATTGGGGCTCAATGAAAAACTGTTTTTT CASSLGLGLNEKLFF
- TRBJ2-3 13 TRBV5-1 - TGCGCCAGCAGCTCGAGGGTCTCAGTCACGCAGTATTTT CASSSRVSVTQYF